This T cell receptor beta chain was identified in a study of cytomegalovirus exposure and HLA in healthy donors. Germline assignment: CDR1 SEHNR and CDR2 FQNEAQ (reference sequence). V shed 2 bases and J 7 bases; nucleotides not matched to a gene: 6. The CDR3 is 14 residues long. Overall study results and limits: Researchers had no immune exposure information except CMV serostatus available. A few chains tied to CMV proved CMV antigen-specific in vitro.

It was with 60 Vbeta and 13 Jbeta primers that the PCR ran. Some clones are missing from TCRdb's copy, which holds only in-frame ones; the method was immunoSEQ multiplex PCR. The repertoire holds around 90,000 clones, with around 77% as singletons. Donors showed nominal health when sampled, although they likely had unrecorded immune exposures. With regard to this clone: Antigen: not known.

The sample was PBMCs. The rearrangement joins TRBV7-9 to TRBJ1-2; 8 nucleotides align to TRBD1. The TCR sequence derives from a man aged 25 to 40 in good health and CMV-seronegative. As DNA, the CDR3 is TGTGCCAGCAGCTTATTAGACAGGGGACGTGGCTACACCTTC. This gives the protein CASSLLDRGRGYTF.